This T cell receptor beta chain was sequenced during a study of STAT5B mutations in CD4+ large granular lymphocyte leukemia (dated by TCRdb to the early 2020s). In terms of the full investigation: Among the healthy controls, the CDR3 'QG' motif was associated with a particular HLA allele. Flow cytometry on FACSCanto II or FACSVerse confirmed that purified fractions exceeded 95% purity among lymphocytes. The TCRbeta repertoires of CD4+ T-cell large granular lymphocyte leukemia patients were compared with the TCRbeta repertoires of healthy blood donors. General findings and caveats noted by the study authors: Each patient's main leukemic clonotypes were private, but more than 20% of these clonotypes showed up at low frequency in the non-leukemic repertoires of other patients. Greater clonality appeared to be present in CD4-sorted patient repertoires than in healthy CD4+ repertoires, and the difference was retained after the putative leukemic clones were removed. The data were not HLA-matched, and the higher clonality in CD4+ T-LGLL than in CD8+ T-LGLL could be due to the relatively small sample size. Enrichment of TRBV06-family usage was observed among the top patient clones (8/27) relative to healthy controls (2/35).

The immunoSEQ assay at survey resolution was applied to genomic DNA for sequencing of TCRbeta rearrangements. In the source study's methods: In the TCR sequencing data, the smallest productive clonotype frequency that could be detected was 2.59 x 10-5. Only productive TCRbeta rearrangements, defined as complete and in-frame sequences, were included in the analyses. Simpson clonality, calculated in the immunoSEQ Analyzer version 3.0, was used as the measure of sample clonality. Clones were binned by frequency as very rare, small, medium, large (1-20%) or hyperexpanded (>20%). Generation probabilities were estimated with OLGA 1.2.3, V-gene circos plots were made with VDJtools, specificities were looked up in VDJdb, and CDR3 motifs were identified with GLIPH. The table comes from immuneACCESS by way of TCRdb, which keeps in-frame sequences with V and J called. Part of the clones is missing from these tables; in studies checked, under half for an unresolved V gene and the rest for unknown reasons. V, J and clone size derive from that table, while D and trimming were established from the DNA sequence. The sample data list 30,000 or so clones, and around three quarters of these were observed just once. Clones ranked in the top ten supply roughly 2% of the sample.

Healthy controls were some 35 blood donors whose buffy coats came from the Finnish Red Cross blood service. All TCR-sequenced material derived from peripheral blood: patient blood samples and healthy donor buffy coats. Ficoll-Hypaque gradient centrifugation was used to isolate peripheral blood mononuclear cells. Magnetic purification was used to isolate CD4+ cells from the buffy coats of the healthy controls. Genomic DNA was extracted with the Gentra Puregene Cell and Tissue kit and quantified on a Qubit 2.0 fluorometer. Including the terminal cysteine and phenylalanine, the CDR3 comprises 14 residues. CDR3 DNA is the only sequence kept; it has 42 bases, read in frame from the first base. Via the germline V gene, CDR1 is KGHSH and CDR2 LQKENI. The junction shows trimming of 1 base on V and 1 base on J, plus 7 bases between the germline ends. Worth noting for this clone: Its specific antigen is unknown. No base quality information exists; no much larger clone differs at one position.

The V and J genes are TRBV18 and TRBJ1-2, with the D gene too uncertain to name. This clonotype was obtained from a human donor in good health. The sequenced material came from CD4+ T cells from blood buffy coats. The DNA sequence is given as TGTGCCAGCTCACCACAGGGCGTTAACTATGGCTACACCTTC. This yields the protein CASSPQGVNYGYTF. When the CDR3 is completed using the reference TRBV18 and TRBJ1-2 genes on either side, the full variable domain is NAGVMQNPRHLVRRRGQEARLRCSPMKGHSHVYWYRQLPEEGLKFMVYLQKENIIDESGMPKERFSAEFPKEGPSILRIQQVVRGDSAAYFCASSPQGVNYGYTFGSGTRLTVV.